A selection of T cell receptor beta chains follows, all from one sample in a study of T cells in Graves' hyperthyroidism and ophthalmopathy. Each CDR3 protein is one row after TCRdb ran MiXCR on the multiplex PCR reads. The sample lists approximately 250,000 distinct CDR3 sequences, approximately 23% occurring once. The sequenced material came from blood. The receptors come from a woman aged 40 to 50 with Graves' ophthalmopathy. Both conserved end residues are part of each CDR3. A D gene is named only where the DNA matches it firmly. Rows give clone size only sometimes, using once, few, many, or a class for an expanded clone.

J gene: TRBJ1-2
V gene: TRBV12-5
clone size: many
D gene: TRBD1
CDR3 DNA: TGTGCTAGTGGTTTGGGTGACAGGGGGCCGGGTGGCTACACCTTC
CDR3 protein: CASGLGDRGPGGYTF

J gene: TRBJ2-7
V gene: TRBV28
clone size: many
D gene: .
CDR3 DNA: TGTGCCAGCAGTTTACCCCGGGATTACTACGAGCAGTACTTC
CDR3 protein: CASSLPRDYYEQYF

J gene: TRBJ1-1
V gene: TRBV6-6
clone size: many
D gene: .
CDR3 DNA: TGTGCCAGCAGTTACGGCCGGTCTCTGGGGCACACTGAAGCTTTCTTT
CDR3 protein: CASSYGRSLGHTEAFF

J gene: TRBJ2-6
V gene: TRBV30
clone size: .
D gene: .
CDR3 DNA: TGTGTCTTGGAGTCAGGGGCCAACGTCCTGACTTTC
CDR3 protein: CVLESGANVLTF

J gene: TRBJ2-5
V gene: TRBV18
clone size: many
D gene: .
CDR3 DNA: TGTGCCAGCTCACCTGCAGTGGGGGGAGAGACCCAGTACTTC
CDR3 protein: CASSPAVGGETQYF

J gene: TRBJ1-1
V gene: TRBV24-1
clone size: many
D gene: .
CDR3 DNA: TGTGCCACCAGTGATTTATTCGGCACTGAAGCTTTCTTT
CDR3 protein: CATSDLFGTEAFF

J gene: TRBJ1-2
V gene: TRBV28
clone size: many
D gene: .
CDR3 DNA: TGTGCCAGCAGTTTACCCGGACGGATCTATGGCTACACCTTC
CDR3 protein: CASSLPGRIYGYTF

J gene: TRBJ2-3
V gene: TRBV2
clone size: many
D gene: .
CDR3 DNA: TGTGCCAGCAGTCCGCCGGGTGGTTCTAGCACAGATACGCAGTATTTT
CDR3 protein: CASSPPGGSSTDTQYF

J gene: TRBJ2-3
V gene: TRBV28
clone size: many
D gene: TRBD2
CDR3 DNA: TGTGCCAGCAGTTTCTTTTTCGGGGGGGATACGCAGTATTTT
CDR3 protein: CASSFFFGGDTQYF

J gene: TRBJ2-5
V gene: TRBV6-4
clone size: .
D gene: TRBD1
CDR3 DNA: TGTGCCAGCAGTGGACAGGGATTGACCCAGTACTTC
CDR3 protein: CASSGQGLTQYF

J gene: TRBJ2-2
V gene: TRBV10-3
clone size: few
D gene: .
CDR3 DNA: TGTGCCATCAACCCGGGCAACACCGGGGAGCTGTTTTTT
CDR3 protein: CAINPGNTGELFF

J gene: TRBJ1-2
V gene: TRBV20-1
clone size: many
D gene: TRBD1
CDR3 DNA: TGCAGTGCAACAGGGGGCAACTATGGCTACACCTTC
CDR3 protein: CSATGGNYGYTF

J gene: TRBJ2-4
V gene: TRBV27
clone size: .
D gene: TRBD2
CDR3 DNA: TGTGCCAGCAGTTTAGGGGAACTAGCGGGCATTCAGTACTTC
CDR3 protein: CASSLGELAGIQYF

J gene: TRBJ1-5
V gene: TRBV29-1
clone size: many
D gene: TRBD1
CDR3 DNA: TGCAGCGTTCGTAGGGGGCGGCTTAGCAATCAGCCCCAGCATTTT
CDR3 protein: CSVRRGRLSNQPQHF

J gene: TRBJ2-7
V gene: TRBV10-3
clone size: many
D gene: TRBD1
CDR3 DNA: TGTGCCATCAGTGGCCCCGGGACAGGGCACTACGAGCAGTACTTC
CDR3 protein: CAISGPGTGHYEQYF

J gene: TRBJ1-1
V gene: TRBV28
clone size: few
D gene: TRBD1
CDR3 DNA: TGTGCCACCTGGGACAGAGTTAACACTGAAGCTTTCTTT
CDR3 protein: CATWDRVNTEAFF

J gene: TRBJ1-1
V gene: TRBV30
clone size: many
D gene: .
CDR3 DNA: TGTGCCTGGAGTGGCCTGAACACTGAAGCTTTCTTT
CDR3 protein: CAWSGLNTEAFF

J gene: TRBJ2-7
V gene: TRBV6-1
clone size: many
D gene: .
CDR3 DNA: TGTGCCAGCAGGGACACCAGACTACTACCCTACGAGCAGTACTTC
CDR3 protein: CASRDTRLLPYEQYF

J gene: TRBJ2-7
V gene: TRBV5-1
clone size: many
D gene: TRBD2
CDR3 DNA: TGCGCCAGCAGCAGGGGACTAGACTTCTACGAGCAGTACTTC
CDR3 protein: CASSRGLDFYEQYF

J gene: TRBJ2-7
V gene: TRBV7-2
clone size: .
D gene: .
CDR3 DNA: TGTGCCAGCAGCTTACGCAGGGGAAGTCACGAGCAGTACTTC
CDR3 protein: CASSLRRGSHEQYF

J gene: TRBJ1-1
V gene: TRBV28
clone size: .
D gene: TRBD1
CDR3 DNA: TGTGCCAGCAGTTCTCCCAGGACAGGTCGGGAAGCTTTCTTT
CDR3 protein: CASSSPRTGREAFF

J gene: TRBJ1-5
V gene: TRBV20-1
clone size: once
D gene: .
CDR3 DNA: TGCAGTGCTAGAGTGGGTGAACAGCCCCAGCATTTT
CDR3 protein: CSARVGEQPQHF

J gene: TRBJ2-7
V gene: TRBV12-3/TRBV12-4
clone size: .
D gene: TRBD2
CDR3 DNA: TGTGCCAGCAGTACTACGGGACTAGCGGGAGCAGTGTCCTACGAGCAGTACTTC
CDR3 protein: CASSTTGLAGAVSYEQYF

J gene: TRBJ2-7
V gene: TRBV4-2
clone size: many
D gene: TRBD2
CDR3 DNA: TGTGCCAGCAGCCAACTAACTAGCGGGAGTCCCTACGAGCAGTACTTC
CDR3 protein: CASSQLTSGSPYEQYF

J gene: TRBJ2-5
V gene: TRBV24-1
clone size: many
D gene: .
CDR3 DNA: TGTGCCACCAGTGAGGGGGGGCGTCCGACCCAGTACTTC
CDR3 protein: CATSEGGRPTQYF

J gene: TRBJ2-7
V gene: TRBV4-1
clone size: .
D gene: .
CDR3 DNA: TGCGCCAGCAGCCAAGACTCTGAGACCCGACCTTACGAGCAGTACTTC
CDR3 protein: CASSQDSETRPYEQYF

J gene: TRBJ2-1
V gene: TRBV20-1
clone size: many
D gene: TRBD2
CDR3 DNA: TGCAGTGCTCCCCTCGGACTAGCGGTTTACAATGAGCAGTTCTTC
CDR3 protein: CSAPLGLAVYNEQFF

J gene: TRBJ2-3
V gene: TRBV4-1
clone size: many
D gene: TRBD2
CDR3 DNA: TGCGCCAGCAGCCAGGTACTAGCGGGAGCGACGGATACGCAGTATTTT
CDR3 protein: CASSQVLAGATDTQYF

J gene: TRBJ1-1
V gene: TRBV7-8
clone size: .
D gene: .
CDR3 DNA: TGTGCCAGCAGCCCAGGGGAACGAGGGATAGGCACTGAAGCTTTCTTT
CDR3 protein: CASSPGERGIGTEAFF

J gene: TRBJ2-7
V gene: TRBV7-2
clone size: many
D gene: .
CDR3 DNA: TGTGCCAGCAGCTTAGCGCTGGGGCCGGGGAACTACGAGCAGTACTTC
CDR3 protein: CASSLALGPGNYEQYF

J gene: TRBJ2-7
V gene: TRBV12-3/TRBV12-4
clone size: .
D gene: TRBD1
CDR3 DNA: TGTGCCAGCAGTTTAAGAAGGGGGCTAGGCGAGCAGTACTTC
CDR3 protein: CASSLRRGLGEQYF

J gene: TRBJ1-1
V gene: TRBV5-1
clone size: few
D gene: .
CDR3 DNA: TGCGCCAGCGGAGAAGGGCTTACTGAAGCTTTCTTT
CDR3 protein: CASGEGLTEAFF

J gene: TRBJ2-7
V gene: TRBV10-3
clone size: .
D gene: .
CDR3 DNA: TGTGCCATCGGGCAACCGGGACGGGGAACCTACGAGCAGTACTTC
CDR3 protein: CAIGQPGRGTYEQYF

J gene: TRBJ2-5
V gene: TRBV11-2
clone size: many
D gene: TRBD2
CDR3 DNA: TGTGCCAGCAGCTCCGGCTCCTTTTTTAGCGGGACGGGGGAGACCCAGTACTTC
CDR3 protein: CASSSGSFFSGTGETQYF

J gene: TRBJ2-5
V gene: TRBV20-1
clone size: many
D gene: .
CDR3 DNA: TGCAGTGCCCAAGGGACGACGGGGGAGACCCAGTACTTC
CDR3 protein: CSAQGTTGETQYF

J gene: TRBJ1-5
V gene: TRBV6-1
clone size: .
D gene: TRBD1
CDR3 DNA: TGTGCCAGCAGTGCCCGTCCGGGACAGGTTGTCTATAGCAATCAGCCCCAGCATTTT
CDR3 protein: CASSARPGQVVYSNQPQHF

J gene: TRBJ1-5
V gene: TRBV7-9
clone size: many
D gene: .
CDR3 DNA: TGTGCCAGCAGCCCCGACAGTCGGCATTCGCCCCAGCATTTT
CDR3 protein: CASSPDSRHSPQHF

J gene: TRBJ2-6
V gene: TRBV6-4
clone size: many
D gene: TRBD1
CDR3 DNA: TGTGCCAGCAGCCAGGACAGGGTCCCTTCTGGGGCCAACGTCCTGACTTTC
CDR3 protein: CASSQDRVPSGANVLTF

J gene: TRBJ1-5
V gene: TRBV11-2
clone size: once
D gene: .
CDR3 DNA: TGTGCCAGCAGCTTAGATAGACAGCTCAATCAGCCCCAGCATTTT
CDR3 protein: CASSLDRQLNQPQHF

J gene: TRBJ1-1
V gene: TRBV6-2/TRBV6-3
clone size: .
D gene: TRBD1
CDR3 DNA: TGTGCCAGCACCGACAGAGGACAGGGAGGCACTGAAGCTTTCTTT
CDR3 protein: CASTDRGQGGTEAFF

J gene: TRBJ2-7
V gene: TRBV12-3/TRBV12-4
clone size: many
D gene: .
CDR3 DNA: TGTGCCAGCAGTTCCCTCGGCAGGGGATTCGAGCAGTACTTC
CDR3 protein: CASSSLGRGFEQYF

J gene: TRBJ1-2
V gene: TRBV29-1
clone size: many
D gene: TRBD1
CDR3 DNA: TGCAGCGTTGAAGAGAGGGACAGGGGAGACTATGGCTACACCTTC
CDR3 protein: CSVEERDRGDYGYTF

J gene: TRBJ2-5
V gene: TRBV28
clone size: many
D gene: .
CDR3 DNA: TGTGCCAGCAGTTTAATGGGGCTTCAAGAGACCCAGTACTTC
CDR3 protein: CASSLMGLQETQYF

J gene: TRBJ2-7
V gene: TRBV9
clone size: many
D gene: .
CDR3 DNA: TGTGCCAGCAGCGCGACCTCAGGGACCGAGCAGTACTTC
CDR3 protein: CASSATSGTEQYF

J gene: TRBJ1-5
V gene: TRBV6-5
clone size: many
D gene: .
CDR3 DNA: TGTGCCAGCAGTTACGGAGGGATGAGCAATCAGCCCCAGCATTTT
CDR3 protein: CASSYGGMSNQPQHF

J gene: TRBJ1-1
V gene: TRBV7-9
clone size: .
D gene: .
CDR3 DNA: TGTGCCAGCAGCCCTTCAGAGGGTACAAACACTGAAGCTTTCTTT
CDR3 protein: CASSPSEGTNTEAFF

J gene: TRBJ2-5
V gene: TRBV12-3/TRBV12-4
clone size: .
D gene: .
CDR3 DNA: TGTGCCAGCAGTGCGTCGGGGGGCGGCGAGACCCAGTACTTC
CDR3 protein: CASSASGGGETQYF